The following is a TCR beta chain sequence with its context. The antigen this receptor binds is unknown. No much larger clone exists at a distance of one base, and base qualities are not known. TCRbeta CDR3 regions were amplified from genomic DNA using the immunoSEQ Assay, a bias-controlled multiplex PCR. Turning to the authors' computational methods: The number of nucleated cells in each sample was estimated by amplification of reference gene primers within the assay. To quantify the absolute abundance of each unique TCRbeta CDR3 rearrangement, sequence reads were collapsed and filtered. For each sample, productive Simpson clonality was calculated as the square root of Simpson's diversity index over productive rearrangements. Here the immuneACCESS table is served through TCRdb, limited to in-frame sequences with V and J called. Missing clones are a known gap in these copies; in checked studies unresolved V genes cover under half, and the rest lacks a known reason. That table is the source of V, J and clone size, and D and trimming were worked out from the DNA. Present in this sample are 65,000 to 90,000 clones, approximately 86% of which were seen just once. The ten top clones hold 20% to 25% of the sample.

The data originate from a study of blood T cell repertoires in COVID-19 (TCRdb year 2020). Study-wide context: Collaborator samples came from the United States, Italy and Spain and covered acute and convalescent phases of COVID-19. Where available, HLA class I and class II types were obtained from metadata supplied by the sample provider rather than from assay-based typing. The repertoires were released in a freely available public database meant as a resource for research on the immune response to SARS-CoV-2. The material from the prospective study consisted of cDNA or gDNA derived from T cells, B-cell-depleted T cells, or PBMCs. The samples were drawn from two sources: the first 160 participants of the ongoing ImmuneRACE study, and 950 to 1,500 subjects contributed by 6 global collaborators. The dataset comprised deeply sampled blood TCRbeta repertoires from subjects exposed to, actively infected with, or recovered from COVID-19. Nearly every sample came with metadata listing a de-identified subject ID, COVID-19 status, age in years and sex. Broader findings and caveats from the paper: Clinical and demographic metadata were provided uncurated, with the amount varying by source and participant.

After removal of 1 base from V and 4 bases from J, the junction retains 0 bases not matched to a gene. Taken from cysteine to phenylalanine, the CDR3 has 14 residues. Solely the CDR3 DNA is kept, with 42 bases framed from the first base. Sequences LGHDT (CDR1) and YNNKEL (CDR2) are obtained from the germline V gene (reference sequence). Collaborating institutions collected whole blood in K2EDTA tubes following their own protocols. Collaborator samples were shipped for TCRbeta analysis as frozen whole blood, isolated PBMCs, or DNA extracted from either sample type. Sequenced material: peripheral blood. The sequence came from an elderly woman in a cohort sampled during active or convalescent COVID-19. Recombination linked TRBV3-1 (or the pseudogene TRBV3-2) to TRBJ2-5; TRBD2 agrees with 10 junctional bases. DNA sequence: TGTGCCAGCAGCCAAGGGACTAGCGGAGAGACCCAGTACTTC. It is translated as CASSQGTSGETQYF.